This T cell receptor beta chain was profiled in a study of shared clonotypes between healthy human individuals. General observations from the study: Collection of samples was limited to blood; tissue repertoires likely differ. The sharing of 4% to 5.5% of naive CD4 clonotypes was seen across a few donors.

Assay: immunoSEQ multiplex PCR; the TCRdb copy retains only in-frame clones and omits some. The sample lists hundreds of thousands of clones, 95% occurring once. CD45RO-negative cells were positively selected for CCR7, leaving out terminally differentiated effector memory CD45RA+ cells. Only Caucasian adults living in Nashville, Tennessee made up the donor group. Germline loops: CDR1 LNHDA, CDR2 SQIVND (reference sequence). The CDR3 runs 14 residues. V was cut by 5 bases and J by 2 bases, with 13 bases left in between. Concerning this clone itself: Its specificity is not known.

The chain has TRBV19 and TRBJ2-7, with D possibly TRBD1 on 6 matching bases. The clonotype originates from a woman aged 25 to 45 in good health. The sample taken for sequencing was naive CD8+ T cells sorted from blood. The CDR3 protein is CASSYGSGAYEQYF. CDR3 bases: TGTGCCAGTAGTTACGGTTCAGGGGCCTACGAGCAGTACTTC.